These 29 T cell receptor beta chains originate from one sample sequenced in a study of T cells in localized non-small cell lung cancer. Produced via immunoSEQ multiplex PCR; TCRdb's table is partial and in-frame only. The sample includes roughly 90,000 clones, about nine tenths of them seen just once. Sequencing used PBMCs, obtained before any cancer treatment. These receptors were taken from a woman aged 35 to 70 with stage II squamous cell lung carcinoma.

The chain couples TRBV11-1 to TRBJ2-7; 7 nucleotides line up with TRBD1. V lost 5 bases, J lost 0 bases, and 4 bases stayed unmatched. Germline V gene data show CDR1 as SGHAT and CDR2 as FQDESV (reference sequence). This CDR3 has 14 amino acids. The CDR3 loop reads CASSPRQGSYEQYF. CDR3 DNA: TGTGCCAGCAGCCCCAGACAGGGCTCCTACGAGCAGTACTTC. The full variable domain, its missing parts supplied by reference TRBV11-1 and TRBJ2-7, is EAEVAQSPRYKITEKSQAVAFWCDPISGHATLYWYRQILGQGPELLVQFQDESVVDDSQLPKDRFSAERLKGVDSTLKIQPAELGDSAMYLCASSPRQGSYEQYFGPGTRLTVT.

A single count supports this clone. The CDR3 reads CSVDDPGGTYNEQFF. DNA for the CDR3: TGCAGCGTTGACGATCCGGGAGGGACCTACAATGAGCAGTTCTTC. The genes are TRBV29-1 and TRBJ2-1; TRBD2 matches at 8 bases. The CDR3 contains 15 residues. The junction had 6 bases not matched to a gene; V was cut back by 3 bases and J by 2 bases. Germline V lookup: CDR1 SQVTM, CDR2 ANQGSEA.

The gene calls are TRBV9 and TRBJ2-1; 8 bases are a match to TRBD2. This CDR3 region has 15 residues. The germline V gene encodes CDR1 SGDLS and CDR2 YYNGEE. Trimming removed 2 bases from V and 5 bases from J; junction bases left unmatched: 6. CDR3 sequence reads: CASSVAGGTNNEQFF. The CDR3 DNA is TGTGCCAGCAGCGTTGCGGGGGGAACTAACAATGAGCAGTTCTTC.

CDR3 in DNA: TGTGCCAGTAGTATTGGCTTTCGAGAGACCCAGTACTTC. The encoded protein is CASSIGFRETQYF. The chain employs TRBV19 and TRBJ2-5, with D uncertain. Trimming pared 3 bases from V and 4 bases from J, leaving 9 bases between. Looked up from germline, CDR1 is LNHDA and CDR2 is SQIVND (reference sequence). This CDR3 contains 13 residues.

This clone was recorded only once. The rearrangement uses TRBV5-1 and TRBJ2-2, with unresolved D. The CDR3 sequence is 14 residues long. V lost 3 bases and J 3 bases, leaving 9 bases between the germline ends. Germline V gene data show CDR1 as SGHRS and CDR2 as YFSETQ. The CDR3 region is CASSYIAYTGELFF. DNA of the CDR3: TGCGCCAGCAGCTATATCGCCTACACCGGGGAGCTGTTTTTT.

The rearrangement uses TRBV6-5 and TRBJ1-6; TRBD1 aligns across 9 bases. The CDR3 loop spans 14 amino acids. Germline V gene data show CDR1 as MNHEY and CDR2 as SVGAGI. The ends lost 6 bases at V and 10 bases at J; junction bases unmatched: 7. The CDR3 region has the DNA TGTGCCAGCAGCTGGGACAGGGCGGAGTCACCCCTCCACTTT. This translates into CASSWDRAESPLHF.

The chain has TRBV6-6 and TRBJ1-1; maybe TRBD1 (5 bases). The V gene's germline CDR1 is MNHNY and CDR2 SVGAGI (reference sequence). The CDR3 consists of 15 residues. V dropped 7 bases and J dropped 3 bases, with 18 bases sitting between them. Written as DNA, the CDR3 is TGTGCCAGCACTCCCCCGGGGCCGTCGCACACTGAAGCTTTCTTT. Translating it yields CASTPPGPSHTEAFF.

CDR3 sequence reads: CASSHSGGLYNEQFF. As DNA, the CDR3 is TGTGCCAGCAGCCACAGCGGGGGACTTTACAATGAGCAGTTCTTC. This sequence joins TRBV11-2 and TRBJ2-1; TRBD2 matches at 8 bases. The CDR3 is 15 amino acids. Per germline, CDR1 SGHAT and CDR2 FQNNGV. V trimming: 5 bases; J trimming: 4 bases; junction bases outside the gene matches: 7.

This clone was counted ten times or more. The chain carries TRBV27 and TRBJ2-3, with D maybe TRBD2 (7 bases). V lost 5 bases to trimming and J lost 4 bases, with 13 bases between them. The length of the CDR3 is 14 residues. CDR1 MNHEY and CDR2 SMNVEV come from the germline V gene (reference sequence). CDR3 nucleotides: TGTGCCAGCAGTCGCGGGGGCTGGGCAGATACGCAGTATTTT. It yields the protein CASSRGGWADTQYF.

This clone was seen only a few times. The rearrangement uses TRBV5-4 and TRBJ2-1; 11 bases align to TRBD2. Germline lookup yields CDR1 SGHNT and CDR2 YYREEE (reference sequence). This CDR3 has 17 amino acids. Losses at the gene ends were 3 bases for V and 8 bases for J; bases not matched to a gene: 13. The CDR3 loop reads CASSWVSASGRSDEQFF. CDR3 DNA sequence: TGTGCCAGCAGCTGGGTGTCTGCTAGCGGGAGGTCCGATGAGCAGTTCTTC.

The gene calls are TRBV12-5 and TRBJ1-1; D is unresolved. Trimming removed 4 bases from V and 5 bases from J, with 5 bases in between. CDR1 is LGHNT and CDR2 is FRNRAP in the germline V gene. The CDR3 has 11 residues. The CDR3 protein is CASGSSTEAFF. For the CDR3, the DNA is TGTGCTAGTGGTTCTTCAACTGAAGCTTTCTTT.

V is TRBV11-2 and J is TRBJ1-3; 7 bases match TRBD1. J lost 0 bases, V lost 2 bases, and 10 bases had no gene match. The CDR3 has 18 residues. Germline V gene data show CDR1 as SGHAT and CDR2 as FQNNGV. The CDR3 reads CASSLRDSGGVSGNTIYF. In nucleotides, the CDR3 is TGTGCCAGCAGCTTAAGGGACAGCGGAGGGGTCTCTGGAAACACCATATATTTT.

This chain uses TRBV7-9 with TRBJ2-1, with a weak D call TRBD1 (6 bases). V gave up 5 bases and J gave up 9 bases, with 17 bases separating them. In germline, CDR1 is SEHNR, CDR2 FQNEAQ (reference sequence). CDR3 length: 14 amino acids. Written as DNA, the CDR3 is TGTGCCAGCAGCGTACCTGGACAGTACCGTGAGCAGTTCTTC. Amino acids: CASSVPGQYREQFF. The entire variable domain, with the rest obtained from reference TRBV7-9 and TRBJ2-1, is as follows: DTGVSQNPRHKITKRGQNVTFRCDPISEHNRLYWYRQTLGQGPEFLTYFQNEAQLEKSRLLSDRFSAERPKGSFSTLEIQRTEQGDSAMYLCASSVPGQYREQFFGPGTRLTVL.

This chain connects TRBV5-1 to TRBJ2-3, with D maybe TRBD1 (5 bases). The CDR3 totals 13 residues. CDR1 is SGHRS, CDR2 YFSETQ, per germline. With 4 bases removed from V and 2 bases from J, the gap between germline ends came to 8 bases. DNA of the CDR3: TGCGCCAGCAGCCAGGGTCCCACAGATACGCAGTATTTT. Protein product: CASSQGPTDTQYF. The entire variable domain, with the rest obtained from reference TRBV5-1 and TRBJ2-3, is as follows: KAGVTQTPRYLIKTRGQQVTLSCSPISGHRSVSWYQQTPGQGLQFLFEYFSETQRNKGNFPGRFSGRQFSNSRSEMNVSTLELGDSALYLCASSQGPTDTQYFGPGTRLTVL.

The genes are TRBV9 and TRBJ2-1, with 9 bases that match TRBD1. This CDR3 contains 16 residues. Germline-derived CDR1 and CDR2 are SGDLS and YYNGEE. Germline trimming cut 4 bases from V and 0 bases from J; bases unmatched to any gene: 5. The CDR3 here is CASSPRGQGSYNEQFF. In DNA form, the CDR3 reads TGTGCCAGCAGCCCCCGGGGACAGGGCTCCTACAATGAGCAGTTCTTC.

This clone has more than one count but fewer than ten. The V gene is TRBV20-1, the J gene TRBJ2-3, with a weak D call TRBD2 (5 bases). Trimming shortened V by 3 bases and J by 8 bases, and 6 bases separated the two germline ends. The CDR3 runs to 10 residues. Germline-derived CDR1 and CDR2 are DFQATT and SNEGSKA (reference sequence). CDR3 in DNA: TGCAGTGCTAGTCGGGGTACGCAGTATTTT. This gives the protein CSASRGTQYF.

As DNA, the CDR3 is TGTGCCAGCAGCTTGAACGGACTAGCGGTAAATGAGCAGTTCTTC. Protein sequence: CASSLNGLAVNEQFF. The chain uses TRBV5-6 and TRBJ2-1; TRBD2 agrees at 10 bases. The CDR3 is 15 residues long. Trimming cost V 1 base and J 7 bases; bases outside gene matches: 5. The germline CDR1 and CDR2 sequences are SGHDT and YYEEEE.

V usage is TRBV28 and J usage is TRBJ1-3; TRBD1 is a possible D gene (6 bases). From germline, CDR1 is MDHEN and CDR2 SYDVKM. V lost 8 bases and J 2 bases, leaving 25 bases between the germline ends. The CDR3 loop spans 18 amino acids. Written as DNA, the CDR3 is TGTGCCAGCCGGGGCTCAGACAGGTATAGTTTGGCTGGAAACACCATATATTTT. Translation: CASRGSDRYSLAGNTIYF.

V gene TRBV28 combines with J gene TRBJ2-4, with D possibly TRBD1 on 6 matching bases. This CDR3 comprises 16 residues. V dropped 6 bases and J dropped 0 bases, with 15 bases sitting between them. Per the germline V gene, CDR1 is MDHEN and CDR2 is SYDVKM. This CDR3 reads CASSPTGWGAKNIQYF. The CDR3 DNA reads TGTGCCAGCAGCCCGACAGGCTGGGGAGCCAAAAACATTCAGTACTTC.

The chain couples TRBV6-5 to TRBJ1-2; 8 bases map to TRBD1. Germline V gene data show CDR1 as MNHEY and CDR2 as SVGAGI. The CDR3 totals 16 residues. With 4 bases clipped from V and 8 bases from J, the junction kept 15 bases outside the gene matches. The CDR3 protein is CASSSGTGGRRKGYTF. The CDR3 nucleotides read TGTGCCAGCAGTTCCGGGACAGGAGGGCGCCGTAAGGGCTACACCTTC.

The J gene is TRBJ2-5, the V gene TRBV5-1, with 16 nucleotides matching TRBD2. Germline loops: CDR1 SGHRS, CDR2 YFSETQ. After removal of 4 bases from V and 1 base from J, the junction contained 7 bases not matched to a gene. CDR3 size: 18 residues. The CDR3 sequence is CASSAGTSGGEPQETQYF. The CDR3 nucleotides are TGCGCCAGCAGCGCCGGGACTAGCGGGGGGGAGCCCCAAGAGACCCAGTACTTC. Combining the CDR3 with reference TRBV5-1 and TRBJ2-5 gives the whole variable domain KAGVTQTPRYLIKTRGQQVTLSCSPISGHRSVSWYQQTPGQGLQFLFEYFSETQRNKGNFPGRFSGRQFSNSRSEMNVSTLELGDSALYLCASSAGTSGGEPQETQYFGPGTRLLVL.

This clone was observed a single time. V and J are TRBV30 and TRBJ2-5, with D hard to call. This CDR3 contains 12 residues. Trimming took off 3 bases at V and 4 bases at J, with 9 bases between the two ends. Germline V gene lookup returns CDR1 GTSNPN and CDR2 SVGIG (reference sequence). CDR3 region: CAWSARGETQYF. The CDR3 DNA is TGTGCCTGGAGCGCACGAGGAGAGACCCAGTACTTC.

This clone was seen more than once but under ten times. The rearrangement joins TRBV7-9 to TRBJ2-1, with 8 bases lining up with TRBD1. Germline V gene data show CDR1 as SEHNR and CDR2 as FQNEAQ (reference sequence). The CDR3 runs to 15 residues. V gave up 5 bases and J gave up 3 bases; unmatched junction bases: 6. CDR3 sequence (DNA): TGTGCCAGCAGCCCGGAGGACAGGGTCTACAATGAGCAGTTCTTC. Translating gives CASSPEDRVYNEQFF.

The rearrangement joins TRBV11-3 to TRBJ2-5; D unresolved. There are 14 residues in the CDR3. The germline V and J ends were trimmed by 1 base and 2 bases, with 8 bases remaining between them. Germline CDR1 reads SGHNT; CDR2 reads YENEEA. This CDR3 is CASSLGGQQETQYF. CDR3 sequence (DNA): TGTGCCAGCAGCTTAGGTGGCCAGCAAGAGACCCAGTACTTC.

The chain couples TRBV29-1 to TRBJ1-2; D ambiguous. The germline V gene has CDR1 SQVTM and CDR2 ANQGSEA. Trimming removed 6 bases at V and 2 bases at J, with 10 bases between. This CDR3 has 12 amino acids. The CDR3 is CSVAVINYGYTF. The CDR3 region has the DNA TGCAGCGTGGCCGTCATAAACTATGGCTACACCTTC.

In this sample, this clone turned up once. This sequence joins TRBV21-1 and TRBJ2-7. TRBV21-1 is marked as a pseudogene. CDR3 length: 16 amino acids. The CDR3 sequence is CASSKGSTARLGEQYF. The CDR3 nucleotides are TGTGCCAGCAGCAAAGGGTCTACTGCTCGGTTGGGTGAGCAGTACTTC.

This chain joins TRBV15 and TRBJ2-3, with 8 bases identical to TRBD2. Germline-derived CDR1 and CDR2 are LNHNV and YYDKDF (reference sequence). V was clipped by 3 bases and J by 3 bases; unmatched bases: 5. The CDR3 is 15 residues long. This CDR3 is CATSSARLATDTQYF. For the CDR3, the DNA is TGTGCCACCAGCAGCGCCCGACTAGCGACAGATACGCAGTATTTT.

Written as DNA, the CDR3 is TGTGCCAGCAGTGAAGTCCAGTCCCACGGGTCTTTTAACTATGGCTACACCTTC. It specifies CASSEVQSHGSFNYGYTF. V and J are TRBV6-1 and TRBJ1-2; D is ambiguous. This CDR3 has 18 residues. The V end was cut by 1 base, the J end by 1 base, with 19 bases between. CDR1 is MNHNS and CDR2 is SASEGT in the germline V gene.

This chain connects TRBV27 to TRBJ2-7; either TRBD1 or TRBD2 may fit D (5 bases each). This CDR3 is 14 amino acids long. V was clipped by 8 bases and J by 4 bases, with 18 bases between them. From germline, CDR1 is MNHEY and CDR2 SMNVEV (reference sequence). The chain's CDR3 is CASSMSGTTYEQYF. The CDR3 nucleotides are TGTGCCAGCTCCATGTCAGGGACGACATACGAGCAGTACTTC.